Shown below are 29 T cell receptor beta chains from a single sample sequenced in a study of regulatory T cells in long-lasting Graves disease (dated by TCRdb to the early 2020s). Preparation of the library involved multiplex PCR. For sequencing, an Illumina HiSeq 4000 was employed. TCR beta libraries were built with iRepertoire HTBI primers and Arm-PCR amplification of CDR3 regions. TCRdb itself trimmed the public reads at Q25 with fastp, ran MiXCR and retained productive beta chains. Each entry merges the rows of one CDR3 protein and shows their most common DNA and genes. The sample table contains 350,000 to 550,000 distinct CDR3 sequences; only one count was recorded for 15% of them. The ten largest account for 15% to 20% of the sample. Explained via the paper, the time point label denotes: newly diagnosed GD, antithyroid drugs for less than 3 months. For both TCR sequencing and RNA sequencing, RNA was extracted from PBMCs in TRIzol.

The sample was also reused in another study, on T cells in Graves' hyperthyroidism and ophthalmopathy.

This sample comprised peripheral blood mononuclear cells (PBMCs), obtained at new diagnosis, from a patient treated with antithyroid drugs. These receptors were taken from a woman younger than 45 with Graves disease. Donor details come from another sample of the same person, matched by shared clones.

Many counts were recorded for this clonotype. V usage is TRBV6-5 and J usage is TRBJ2-7; D possibly corresponds to TRBD1 (5 bases). The CDR3 is 13 amino acids. V lost 2 bases and J lost 3, with 8 bases in between. The germline gives CDR1 MNHEY, CDR2 SVGAGI. CDR3 in DNA: TGTGCCAGCAGTTACCAGCAGGGCTACGAGCAGTACTTC. It translates to CASSYQQGYEQYF.

J is TRBJ1-1 and V is TRBV12-3 or TRBV12-4; 9 bases are a match to TRBD1. This CDR3 has 16 residues. The junction had 6 bases not matched to a gene; V was cut back by 4 bases and J by 0 bases. The CDR3 reads CASSSGTGRLNTEAFF. The CDR3, as DNA: TGTGCCAGCAGTTCCGGGACAGGGCGCTTGAACACTGAAGCTTTCTTT.

The chain couples TRBV19 to TRBJ1-1; perhaps TRBD1 as D (6 bases). The CDR3 sequence is 13 residues long. CDR1 and CDR2 from the germline V gene are LNHDA and SQIVND (reference sequence). V lost 1 base to trimming and J lost 11 bases, with 14 bases between them. CDR3 sequence reads: CASSIADSLDAFF. The CDR3 bases are TGTGCCAGTAGTATAGCGGACAGCCTCGATGCTTTCTTT.

This clonotype was observed a few times. This chain joins TRBV6-1 and TRBJ2-2; 8 bases agree with TRBD1. V shed 7 bases and J 1 base; nucleotides not matched to a gene: 8. The germline gives CDR1 MNHNS, CDR2 SASEGT. CDR3 length: 16 residues. The CDR3, as DNA: TGTGCCAGCAAACACCCCGGGACAGGGAACACCGGGGAGCTGTTTTTT. It specifies CASKHPGTGNTGELFF.

This clonotype turned up a few times. The genes are TRBV25-1 and TRBJ1-2; D is possibly TRBD1 (5 bases). The CDR3 runs 14 residues. V gave up 2 bases and J gave up 3 bases, with 10 bases separating them. The germline V gene has CDR1 MGHDK and CDR2 SYGVNS. The CDR3 is CASSEQGIYYGYTF. CDR3 bases: TGTGCCAGCAGTGAACAGGGCATCTACTATGGCTACACCTTC.

On this clonotype: This could be a read error, since a much larger clone is one nucleotide away. The V gene is TRBV2, the J gene TRBJ2-1; 14 bases line up with TRBD2. The CDR3 loop spans 16 amino acids. The V gene end was trimmed by 6 bases and the J gene end by 6 bases; junction bases not matched to a gene: 7. Germline V lookup: CDR1 SNHLY, CDR2 FYNNEI. In DNA, the CDR3 is TGTGCCAGCAGGCCGACGACTAGCGGGAGGGGCAATGAGCAGTTCTTC. Translated, it gives CASRPTTSGRGNEQFF. Full variable domain (missing parts from reference TRBV2 and TRBJ2-1): EPEVTQTPSHQVTQMGQEVILRCVPISNHLYFYWYRQILGQKVEFLVSFYNNEISEKSEIFDDQFSVERPDGSNFTLKIRSTKLEDSAMYFCASRPTTSGRGNEQFFGPGTRLTVL.

This clonotype showed up many times. The chain uses TRBV28 and TRBJ1-1; tentatively, D is TRBD1 (6 bases). This CDR3 spans 15 amino acids. From germline, CDR1 is MDHEN and CDR2 SYDVKM. The V gene lost 6 bases and the J gene lost 0 bases, with 14 bases spanning the gap. CDR3: CASRDMTGVNTEAFF. The CDR3 DNA reads TGTGCCAGCAGGGACATGACAGGTGTGAACACTGAAGCTTTCTTT.

The chain recombines TRBV5-1 with TRBJ2-7, with 10 bases aligning to TRBD2. Germline loops: CDR1 SGHRS, CDR2 YFSETQ. There are 15 residues in the CDR3. J was trimmed by 3 bases and V by 3 bases; bases with no gene match: 6. The CDR3 loop is CASSYGTSVLYEQYF. In DNA form, the CDR3 reads TGCGCCAGCAGCTACGGGACTAGCGTACTCTACGAGCAGTACTTC.

This clonotype occurred many times. The genes are TRBV5-1 and TRBJ2-1; 8 bases match TRBD2. The CDR3 loop spans 17 amino acids. With 7 bases clipped from V and 0 bases from J, the junction kept 12 bases outside the gene matches. Germline CDR1 is SGHRS and CDR2 is YFSETQ. CDR3 coding DNA: TGCGCCAGCCTTGGGGCGGGAGGACCGAGCTCCTACAATGAGCAGTTCTTC. Its protein product is CASLGAGGPSSYNEQFF.

In nucleotides, the CDR3 is TGTGCCTGGGGCCTCGGCCGCTACAATGAGCAGTTCTTC. It is translated as CAWGLGRYNEQFF. The chain is built from TRBV30 and TRBJ2-1; D unresolved. Germline V lookup: CDR1 GTSNPN, CDR2 SVGIG (reference sequence). Trimming left V 5 bases short and J 3 bases short, with 11 bases between. The CDR3 spans 13 residues.

This clonotype was observed a few times. The chain has TRBV27 and TRBJ2-1; 7 positions match TRBD1. The germline V gene encodes CDR1 MNHEY and CDR2 SMNVEV (reference sequence). This CDR3 is 14 amino acids long. J lost 4 bases, V lost 2 bases, and 2 bases had no gene match. DNA for the CDR3: TGTGCCAGCAGTTTACAGGGACAGTACAATGAGCAGTTCTTC. The encoded protein is CASSLQGQYNEQFF.

In this sample, this clonotype turned up a few times. The gene calls are TRBV14 and TRBJ2-7, with 14 bases lining up with TRBD2. The CDR3 runs 15 residues. From germline, CDR1 is SGHDN and CDR2 FVKESK. The J segment lost 11 bases and the V segment lost 1 base, leaving 7 bases of the junction unmatched. As DNA, the CDR3 is TGTGCCAGCAGCCAAGGAGGGACTAGCGGGAGAAAAGAGTACTTC. Protein: CASSQGGTSGRKEYF. The entire variable domain, with the rest obtained from reference TRBV14 and TRBJ2-7, is as follows: EAGVTQFPSHSVIEKGQTVTLRCDPISGHDNLYWYRRVMGKEIKFLLHFVKESKQDESGMPNNRFLAERTGGTYSTLKVQPAELEDSGVYFCASSQGGTSGRKEYFGPGTRLTVT.

J is TRBJ2-7 and V is TRBV19, with TRBD1 matching 10 bases. The CDR3 is 14 residues long. V dropped 7 bases and J dropped 6; count of bases not matched to a gene: 9. Germline loops: CDR1 LNHDA, CDR2 SQIVND (reference sequence). DNA of the CDR3: TGTGCCAGTACCTCAGGGACAGGGGTAGGCGAGCAGTACTTC. As protein: CASTSGTGVGEQYF.

This clonotype was seen repeatedly, ten times or more. The V gene is TRBV11-2, the J gene TRBJ2-7, with 8 nucleotides matching TRBD2. CDR3 length: 16 amino acids. Germline lookup yields CDR1 SGHAT and CDR2 FQNNGV. V lost 0 bases to trimming and J lost 1 base; unmatched junction nucleotides: 5. The CDR3, as DNA: TGTGCCAGCAGCTTAGAATCTAGCGGGTTGTCCTACGAGCAGTACTTC. As protein: CASSLESSGLSYEQYF.

This clonotype was counted ten times or more. J is TRBJ2-3 and V is TRBV6-1, with D perhaps assigned TRBD1 or TRBD2 (6 bases each). The CDR3 is made up of 16 amino acids. Germline values: CDR1 MNHNS, CDR2 SASEGT. V lost 0 bases to trimming and J lost 0 bases, with 10 bases between them. The DNA for the CDR3 is TGTGCCAGCAGTGAAGCGCCGGGGGCTAGCACAGATACGCAGTATTTT. Its protein is CASSEAPGASTDTQYF.

The chain joins TRBV3-1 to TRBJ2-1; 12 bases match TRBD2. The V and J ends lost 4 bases and 3 bases, in that order; junction bases with no gene match: 13. The CDR3 spans 19 residues. The germline CDR1 and CDR2 sequences are LGHDT and YNNKEL (reference sequence). This chain's CDR3 is CASSRLLAGGRVVYNEQFF. The CDR3 nucleotides are TGTGCCAGCAGCCGCCTCCTAGCGGGAGGGCGGGTAGTCTACAATGAGCAGTTCTTC.

This clonotype has a handful of counts. The chain has TRBV19 and TRBJ1-1; D remains unclear. The CDR3 is 12 amino acids. V was clipped by 6 bases and J by 7 bases, with 12 bases between them. Germline CDR1 and CDR2: LNHDA and SQIVND (reference sequence). CDR3 in amino acids: CASRMLGNEAFF. The CDR3 DNA reads as TGTGCCAGTAGAATGTTGGGCAATGAAGCTTTCTTT.

This clonotype was detected ten times or more. The CDR3 loop reads CSADSASLAGTYNEQFF. The CDR3 bases are TGCAGTGCCGATTCAGCCTCACTAGCGGGGACCTACAATGAGCAGTTCTTC. The chain couples TRBV20-1 to TRBJ2-1, with 10 bases identical to TRBD2. The V gene end was trimmed by 6 bases and the J gene end by 2 bases; junction bases not matched to a gene: 13. Germline lookup yields CDR1 DFQATT and CDR2 SNEGSKA (reference sequence). The CDR3 extends over 17 amino acids.

This clonotype was observed many times. The chain employs TRBV28 and TRBJ1-1; D is ambiguous. This CDR3 is 13 amino acids long. Between the trimmed V and J ends, which lost 3 bases and 5 bases, there was a span of 10 bases. CDR1 and CDR2 from the germline V gene are MDHEN and SYDVKM. CDR3 sequence (DNA): TGTGCCAGCAGTTTTAAATCTGGGACTGAAGCTTTCTTT. Its protein product is CASSFKSGTEAFF.

This clonotype was counted many times. V is TRBV27 and J is TRBJ1-1; 8 nucleotides agree with TRBD1. CDR3 length: 14 residues. Germline V lookup: CDR1 MNHEY, CDR2 SMNVEV (reference sequence). V was pared by 7 bases and J by 1 base, with 5 bases of the junction left unmatched. The CDR3 loop is CASKRQGRNTEAFF. CDR3 DNA: TGTGCCAGCAAAAGACAGGGGCGGAACACTGAAGCTTTCTTT.

This clonotype was found many times. This chain links TRBV6-5 with TRBJ2-1; D is unclear. The germline CDR1 and CDR2 sequences are MNHEY and SVGAGI. Trimming cost V 3 bases and J 10 bases, with 13 bases left between them. The CDR3 is 13 residues long. The CDR3 DNA is TGTGCCAGCAGTTATAACCCCGGCCACGAGCAGTTCTTC. Translation gives CASSYNPGHEQFF.

The V gene is TRBV10-3, the J gene TRBJ1-2; D gene ambiguous. The germline V gene has CDR1 ENHRY and CDR2 SYGVKD. V lost 0 bases and J lost 9, with 8 bases in between. This CDR3 has 12 residues. CDR3 region: CAISESTTSYTF. The CDR3 DNA sequence: TGTGCCATCAGTGAGTCCACAACGAGCTACACCTTC.

This clonotype was detected ten times or more. Germline and junction disagree at one end, which may indicate a read error. This chain joins TRBV18 and TRBJ2-7; 8 nucleotides match TRBD1. The CDR3 length is 12 residues. CDR1 is KGHSH and CDR2 is LQKENI in the germline V gene. The CDR3 region has the DNA TGTGCCAGCTCACCACCTCAGGGGGCCCACTTCTTC. Translating it yields CASSPPQGAHFF.

This clonotype came up many times. The V and J genes are TRBV25-1 and TRBJ2-3, with TRBD2 identical over 9 bases. J gave up 3 bases and V 1 base, and 11 bases lay outside the gene matches. In germline, CDR1 is MGHDK, CDR2 SYGVNS. The CDR3 runs to 18 residues. CDR3 sequence (DNA): TGTGCCAGCAGTGAATTCGGTCTAGCGGGAACGGGGACAGATACGCAGTATTTT. This translates into CASSEFGLAGTGTDTQYF.

This clonotype was seen a few times. The chain couples TRBV6-1 to TRBJ1-4, with D possibly matching TRBD1 (6 bases). This CDR3 contains 15 residues. Germline assignment: CDR1 MNHNS and CDR2 SASEGT. V lost 5 bases and J 3 bases, leaving 13 bases between the germline ends. The CDR3 nucleotides are TGTGCCAGCAGTCCCACAGGGCGCCCTAATGAAAAACTGTTTTTT. Protein sequence: CASSPTGRPNEKLFF.

The chain joins TRBV3-1 to TRBJ2-7; 7 bases align to TRBD2. Germline V lookup: CDR1 LGHDT, CDR2 YNNKEL (reference sequence). The CDR3 has 14 residues. Trimming took 4 bases from V and 3 from J; bases not matched to a gene: 6. In DNA, the CDR3 is TGTGCCAGCAGCCCTCAGCGGGACCACTACGAGCAGTACTTC. It yields the protein CASSPQRDHYEQYF.

This clonotype was seen only a few times. V usage is TRBV4-2 and J usage is TRBJ2-5, with 10 nucleotides matching TRBD2. Germline trimming cut 11 bases from V and 3 bases from J; bases unmatched to any gene: 15. Looked up from germline, CDR1 is LGHNA and CDR2 is YNFKEQ. The CDR3 totals 16 residues. Written as DNA, the CDR3 is TGTGCCTACTTCGAGCGGGAGGGCCAGAGGGAAGAGACCCAGTACTTC. It specifies CAYFEREGQREETQYF.

This clonotype was recorded many times. V and J are TRBV20-1 and TRBJ2-5; no definite D call. The CDR3 is made up of 15 amino acids. The germline CDR1 and CDR2 sequences are DFQATT and SNEGSKA (reference sequence). V dropped 0 bases and J dropped 4 bases, with 15 bases sitting between them. The CDR3 DNA reads TGCAGTGCTAGAGATCCAATAGTTGCTTTAGAGACCCAGTACTTC. Its translation: CSARDPIVALETQYF.

This clonotype was recorded at least ten times. The chain is built from TRBV9 and TRBJ2-3, with a tentative D call TRBD1 (5 bases). This CDR3 has 16 residues. In germline, CDR1 is SGDLS, CDR2 YYNGEE. Trimming pared 4 bases from V and 6 bases from J, leaving 21 bases between. The CDR3 loop reads CASSPPSGKGADTQYF. The CDR3 coding sequence is TGTGCCAGCAGCCCTCCTTCAGGGAAGGGTGCGGATACGCAGTATTTT.